The 21 T cell receptor beta chains reported below all come from one sample, sequenced in a study of blood T cell repertoires in COVID-19. TCRdb keeps only in-frame clones here, not all; method: immunoSEQ multiplex PCR. The sample gives around 140,000 clones, around nine tenths of which show up once; around 2.9% is in the top ten. Sequenced input: peripheral blood. The source is a man between 60 and 70 years old with active or convalescent COVID-19.

This clone was recorded once. The chain combines TRBV5-1 with TRBJ2-1, with TRBD1 matching over 8 bases. Germline V gene data show CDR1 as SGHRS and CDR2 as YFSETQ. The CDR3 spans 14 residues. V was clipped by 3 bases and J by 5 bases; unmatched bases: 4. The CDR3 region is CASSYRGSNNEQFF. The CDR3 DNA follows: TGCGCCAGCAGCTACAGGGGGTCAAACAATGAGCAGTTCTTC. The variable domain in full, completed from reference TRBV5-1 and TRBJ2-1, reads KAGVTQTPRYLIKTRGQQVTLSCSPISGHRSVSWYQQTPGQGLQFLFEYFSETQRNKGNFPGRFSGRQFSNSRSEMNVSTLELGDSALYLCASSYRGSNNEQFFGPGTRLTVL.

DNA of the CDR3: TGTGCCTGGAGTCCTGGCCGAAGTGTGCTCGGGGAGCTGTTTTTT. This gives the protein CAWSPGRSVLGELFF. The chain joins TRBV30 to TRBJ2-2; D unresolved. Trimming shortened V by 2 bases and J by 7 bases, and 17 bases separated the two germline ends. CDR3 length: 15 amino acids. Per germline, CDR1 GTSNPN and CDR2 SVGIG (reference sequence).

J is TRBJ1-2 and V is TRBV28, with 8 bases that match TRBD1. The J segment lost 2 bases and the V segment lost 1 base, leaving 3 bases of the junction unmatched. There are 15 residues in the CDR3. Germline-derived CDR1 and CDR2 are MDHEN and SYDVKM. In DNA, the CDR3 is TGTGCCAGCAGTTTATCCGGGACAGGCAACTATGGCTACACCTTC. Translating gives CASSLSGTGNYGYTF.

The chain links TRBV5-1 to TRBJ2-5; 11 nucleotides match TRBD2. CDR1 is SGHRS, CDR2 YFSETQ, per germline. The CDR3 extends over 16 amino acids. With V trimmed by 5 bases and J by 5 bases, 11 bases remained unmatched. CDR3 protein: CASRVTSGVRGETQYF. The CDR3 DNA sequence: TGCGCCAGCAGAGTGACTAGCGGGGTTCGGGGGGAGACCCAGTACTTC.

This sequence joins TRBV27 and TRBJ2-7, with D possibly being TRBD2 (6 bases). CDR1 MNHEY and CDR2 SMNVEV come from the germline V gene (reference sequence). The CDR3 has 16 residues. Trimming removed 6 bases at V and 1 base at J, with 19 bases between. CDR3 DNA sequence: TGTGCCAGCAGCACGGGCCGGGACTTTACATCCTACGAGCAGTACTTC. Translating it yields CASSTGRDFTSYEQYF.

The sample holds one count of this clone. This chain joins TRBV5-4 and TRBJ2-5; D is possibly TRBD2 (6 bases). This CDR3 is built from 15 residues. Per germline, CDR1 SGHNT and CDR2 YYREEE (reference sequence). V dropped 2 bases and J dropped 4 bases, with 15 bases sitting between them. The CDR3 DNA follows: TGTGCCAGCAGCTTCTTCGGGGGATTGCCAGAGACCCAGTACTTC. It is translated as CASSFFGGLPETQYF.

For the CDR3, the DNA is TGTGCCAGCAGCTTGGACCCGGGGGATACGCAGTATTTT. Its translation: CASSLDPGDTQYF. This chain links TRBV5-4 with TRBJ2-3, with a tentative D call TRBD2 (5 bases). Germline V gene sequence: CDR1 SGHNT, CDR2 YYREEE (reference sequence). There are 13 residues in the CDR3. The V gene lost 0 bases and the J gene lost 6 bases, with 8 bases spanning the gap.

V and J are TRBV28 and TRBJ2-3; 10 bases map to TRBD2. V lost 5 bases and J lost 0; bases outside the gene matches: 11. Germline CDR1 and CDR2: MDHEN and SYDVKM. CDR3 length: 18 amino acids. Here the CDR3 reads CASSHSGGWAYSTDTQYF. In DNA, the CDR3 is TGTGCCAGCAGTCATAGCGGGGGGTGGGCCTATAGCACAGATACGCAGTATTTT.

This chain connects TRBV4-3 to TRBJ2-1; D is perhaps TRBD1 (8 bases). CDR3 length: 15 residues. V lost 5 bases and J 2 bases, leaving 13 bases between the germline ends. Germline assignment: CDR1 LGHNA and CDR2 YSLEER. The DNA for the CDR3 is TGCGCCAGCAGCTACAGGGGGGGGACCTACAATGAGCAGTTCTTC. This sequence encodes CASSYRGGTYNEQFF.

This chain uses TRBV5-1 with TRBJ2-2, with 9 bases lining up with TRBD2. V lost 3 bases and J lost 5; bases outside the gene matches: 14. The CDR3 extends over 18 amino acids. Germline V gene sequence: CDR1 SGHRS, CDR2 YFSETQ. CDR3 in amino acids: CASSSPISSGDLTGELFF. The CDR3 coding sequence is TGCGCCAGCAGCTCCCCTATATCTAGCGGGGATCTGACCGGGGAGCTGTTTTTT.

The chain recombines TRBV5-4 with TRBJ2-7; D is possibly TRBD2 (7 bases). The CDR3 is 15 amino acids. Germline V gene lookup returns CDR1 SGHNT and CDR2 YYREEE (reference sequence). V was shortened by 5 bases and J by 4 bases, with 19 bases between the two germline ends. The CDR3 bases are TGTGCCAGCAGTTTAGTGGGGGGGCAGGGGTACGAGCAGTACTTC. This sequence encodes CASSLVGGQGYEQYF.

This clone has just a few counts. The chain carries TRBV2 and TRBJ1-5, with TRBD1 identical over 8 bases. The CDR3 loop spans 15 amino acids. Germline loops: CDR1 SNHLY, CDR2 FYNNEI. V lost 6 bases, J lost 5 bases, and 9 bases stayed unmatched. The CDR3 here is CASRERQGAYQPQHF. CDR3 coding DNA: TGTGCCAGCAGGGAACGCCAGGGGGCTTATCAGCCCCAGCATTTT.

The V and J genes are TRBV5-5 and TRBJ2-7, with 7 nucleotides matching TRBD1. CDR3 length: 13 amino acids. V lost 2 bases and J lost 5; bases outside the gene matches: 4. CDR1 SGHKS and CDR2 YYEKEE come from the germline V gene (reference sequence). The CDR3 sequence is CASSFKGGHEQYF. The CDR3 DNA is TGTGCCAGCAGCTTCAAAGGGGGCCACGAGCAGTACTTC.

J is TRBJ2-6 and V is TRBV4-2, with 8 bases fitting TRBD1. V lost 4 bases and J lost 2; bases outside the gene matches: 4. Germline V CDR1 and CDR2: LGHNA, YNFKEQ. CDR3 size: 16 residues. DNA of the CDR3: TGTGCCAGCAGCCCCGAACAGGGGGCTGGGGCCAACGTCCTGACTTTC. Amino acid sequence: CASSPEQGAGANVLTF.

This chain joins TRBV6-2 or TRBV6-3 and TRBJ1-1, with 8 bases lining up with TRBD1. Germline values: CDR1 MNHEY, CDR2 SVGEGT. With 0 bases clipped from V and 4 bases from J, the junction kept 10 bases outside the gene matches. This CDR3 contains 17 residues. DNA for the CDR3: TGTGCCAGCAGTTACTCACCGCGGACAGGGTGGGTCACTGAAGCTTTCTTT. Residues: CASSYSPRTGWVTEAFF.

The chain uses TRBV7-9 and TRBJ2-7; D might be TRBD1 (6 bases). The CDR3 length is 14 residues. The V end lost 0 bases, the J end lost 6 bases, and 12 bases lay between the germline ends. From germline, CDR1 is SEHNR and CDR2 FQNEAQ (reference sequence). In DNA form, the CDR3 reads TGTGCCAGCAGCTTAGCCGCAGGGGACGGCGAGCAGTACTTC. Amino acid sequence: CASSLAAGDGEQYF.

The rearrangement links TRBV19 to TRBJ1-1, with 10 bases lining up with TRBD1. The CDR3 has 16 residues. Germline assignment: CDR1 LNHDA and CDR2 SQIVND (reference sequence). The J segment lost 1 base and the V segment lost 5 bases, leaving 7 bases of the junction unmatched. The CDR3 loop reads CASSLRQGAKNTEAFF. The CDR3 DNA reads TGTGCCAGTAGTCTCCGACAGGGGGCTAAGAACACTGAAGCTTTCTTT.

The V and J genes are TRBV27 and TRBJ2-5; 8 bases line up with TRBD1. CDR3 length: 17 residues. Germline V CDR1 and CDR2: MNHEY, SMNVEV (reference sequence). Germline trimming cut 5 bases from V and 1 base from J; bases unmatched to any gene: 12. Here the CDR3 reads CASSETGATRFQETQYF. Written as DNA, the CDR3 is TGTGCCAGCAGTGAGACAGGGGCGACACGATTCCAAGAGACCCAGTACTTC.

The chain recombines TRBV24-1 with TRBJ2-2; 7 bases are shared with TRBD2. This CDR3 region has 14 residues. Germline V gene sequence: CDR1 KGHDR, CDR2 SFDVKD. Losses at the gene ends were 9 bases for V and 3 bases for J; bases not matched to a gene: 6. The CDR3 sequence is CATGGDGYTGELFF. As DNA, the CDR3 is TGTGCCACCGGGGGGGACGGGTACACCGGGGAGCTGTTTTTT.

This rearrangement joins TRBV27 to TRBJ1-1, with TRBD1 matching 8 bases. This CDR3 has 15 amino acids. Germline CDR1 is MNHEY and CDR2 is SMNVEV (reference sequence). With V trimmed by 5 bases and J by 1 base, 6 bases remained unmatched. Written as DNA, the CDR3 is TGTGCCAGCAGTACGGAACAGGGGGGGAACACTGAAGCTTTCTTT. It yields the protein CASSTEQGGNTEAFF.

This chain uses TRBV27 with TRBJ2-7, with 11 positions matching TRBD1. CDR3 length: 17 residues. Germline V gene sequence: CDR1 MNHEY, CDR2 SMNVEV (reference sequence). J gave up 5 bases and V 2 bases, and 11 bases lay outside the gene matches. This chain's CDR3 is CASSLDPRPGQGDEQYF. The DNA of the CDR3 is TGTGCCAGCAGTTTAGACCCTCGGCCGGGACAGGGGGACGAGCAGTACTTC.